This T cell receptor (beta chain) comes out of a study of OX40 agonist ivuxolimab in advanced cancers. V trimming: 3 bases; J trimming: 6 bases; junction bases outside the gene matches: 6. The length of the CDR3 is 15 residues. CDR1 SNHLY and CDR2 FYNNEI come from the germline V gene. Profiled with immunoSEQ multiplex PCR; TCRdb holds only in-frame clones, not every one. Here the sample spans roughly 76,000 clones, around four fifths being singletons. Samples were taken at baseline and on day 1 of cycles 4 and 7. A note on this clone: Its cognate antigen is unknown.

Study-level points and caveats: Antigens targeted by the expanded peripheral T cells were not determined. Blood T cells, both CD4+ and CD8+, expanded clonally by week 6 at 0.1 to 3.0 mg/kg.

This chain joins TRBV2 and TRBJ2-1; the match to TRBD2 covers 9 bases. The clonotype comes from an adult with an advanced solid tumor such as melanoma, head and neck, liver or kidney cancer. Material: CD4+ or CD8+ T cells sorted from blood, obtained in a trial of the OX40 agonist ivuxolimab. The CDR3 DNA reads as TGTGCCAGCAGTGATGATAGCGGGGGAGGCAATGAGCAGTTCTTC. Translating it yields CASSDDSGGGNEQFF.